This T cell receptor (beta chain) was sequenced during a study of tumor-infiltrating lymphocytes in localized non-small cell lung cancer. For the study at large: The cohort mixed smokers and never-smokers, several histologies, and some post-neoadjuvant-chemotherapy samples.

In germline, CDR1 is KGHSH, CDR2 LQKENI. The CDR3 runs to 14 residues. V was shortened by 2 bases and J by 4 bases, with 11 bases between the two germline ends. TCRdb's copy holds only in-frame clones and misses some; the assay was immunoSEQ multiplex PCR. The data hold some 9,500 clones, with about 78% observed a single time. The chain combines TRBV18 with TRBJ1-2; possible D gene TRBD1, 5 bases. The specimen sequenced was lung tumor tissue. The clonotype was recovered from a human donor with non-small cell lung cancer. CDR3 protein: CASSPKGQFYGYTF. CDR3 coding DNA: TGTGCCAGCTCACCAAAGGGGCAGTTCTATGGCTACACCTTC.